This section outlines one T cell receptor beta chain sequence together with its context. This clonotype has at least ten counts. Its antigen is unknown. Base-call qualities are not available, and no considerably larger clone is one nucleotide away. This sample was included in a study of regulatory T cells in long-lasting Graves disease (dated by TCRdb to the early 2020s). Regarding the research as a whole: In the newly diagnosed Graves' disease group, patients had been taking antithyroid drugs for less than 3 months. Patients with persistent Graves' disease were compared with patients with newly diagnosed Graves' disease using TCR sequencing and RNA sequencing of peripheral blood. The study was registered as a clinical trial and conducted in China. A total of about 33 samples underwent TCR sequencing, from 13 patients with persistent Graves' disease and about 20 patients with newly diagnosed Graves' disease. What the study reported, not specific to this receptor: Peripheral blood alone was examined, since thyroid tissue, which constituted the primary lesion, could not be accessed. Only the TCR beta chain was sequenced and analyzed. More public clonotypes were shared among persistent patients (more than 2,500) than among newly diagnosed patients (under 1,000). Persistent Graves' disease patients showed lower TCR Shannon entropy and fewer highly expanded clones than newly diagnosed patients, suggesting clonal expansion. The authors noted that the small sample size was a limitation that may lower accuracy. Persistent disease showed preferential use of TRBV28, TRBJ1-2 and TRBJ2-5, whereas newly diagnosed disease favored TRBV20-1 and TRBJ2-1.

The time point tag for this specimen amounts to: newly diagnosed GD, antithyroid drugs for less than 3 months. RNA was extracted from PBMCs in TRIzol for both TCR sequencing and RNA sequencing. The diagnosis of Graves' disease followed American Thyroid Association guidelines. Patients for the study were recruited at an endocrinology department in Xi'an, China. From each patient, 7.5 to 9.5 milliliters of peripheral blood was collected into an EDTA anticoagulant tube. Ficoll Paque Plus density gradient separation was used to isolate PBMCs, and no additional T cell sorting was done. RNA quality was checked with an Agilent 2100 Bioanalyzer and agarose gel, and concentration with a NanoDrop 2000. The library came from multiplex PCR. TCRdb lists the instrument as Illumina HiSeq 4000. TCR beta libraries were built with iRepertoire HTBI primers and Arm-PCR amplification of CDR3 regions. Before sequencing, the PCR products underwent gel purification. In the authors' own workflow: A total of 62 TRBV and some 15 TRBJ segments were identified across samples and were used for gene usage analysis of CDR3 amino acid clonotypes. COPE and FqMerger were used to merge filtered high-quality paired reads into contigs. BLAST was used to align contigs to IMGT TRBV, TRBD and TRBJ reference genes, and CDR3 was defined according to IMGT. Any clonotype with a frequency above 0.1% was counted as a highly expanded clone. Repertoire diversity was measured by Shannon entropy, and V-J evenness by the Gini coefficient. Clonotypes shared by more than one individual were considered public. Through fastp at Q25 and MiXCR, TCRdb rebuilt clones from the public reads, retaining in-frame beta chains. Identical CDR3 proteins give one entry, which carries the most common genes and DNA. The V and J calls and clone size are TCRdb's, not the authors'. The sample yields some 400,000 distinct CDR3 sequences; about 15% were counted once. The leading ten clones occupy 16% of the sample.

V lost 5 bases and J lost 8 bases, and the count of bases not matched to a germline gene is 9. Based on the germline V gene (reference sequence), the CDR1 and CDR2 sequences are SEHNR and FQNEAQ. The CDR3 sequence holds 16 residues, the cysteine and phenylalanine included. Of all the DNA, just the CDR3 is kept, 48 bases in frame from base 1. These data are also associated with another study on T cells in Graves' hyperthyroidism and ophthalmopathy. As described in the second report: Graves' hyperthyroidism was defined as stable when no progression to ophthalmopathy occurred over 18 months of follow-up. Hyperthyroidism patients were newly diagnosed, had a disease duration of under 2 months, and were aged 18 to 65 years. Any patient with an uncontrolled infection, another autoimmune disease, pregnancy or lactation was excluded. Clinical symptoms, serum thyroxine and TRAb, thyroid ultrasound, and orbital computed tomography formed the basis for the diagnoses. The TCR CDR3 was subjected to a first round of RT-PCR using the HTBI primer set and the Qiagen OneStep RT-PCR kit. Blood samples also contained most of the expanded thyroid clonotypes (frequency above 0.001), which suggests that blood repertoires may reflect thyroid immune responses. Ophthalmopathy was separated from stable hyperthyroidism by a 13 V-J signature model, with approximately 89% sensitivity and about 81% specificity obtained in cross-validation and 80%/75% obtained in testing. In validation, progression to ophthalmopathy was predicted by the model with 70% to 71% sensitivity and approximately 78% specificity, a median of about 6.8 months before onset. To identify distinguishing TCR V-J signatures, a discovery cohort of 90 to 100 patients was used, comprising under 45 with Graves' ophthalmopathy and under 60 with stable Graves' hyperthyroidism. Prospective prediction of ophthalmopathy was tested in an independent validation cohort of approximately 19 hyperthyroidism patients and 15 to 17 patients who later progressed to ophthalmopathy. The 100 or so discovery patients were randomly split 7:3 into training and test sets. In roughly six Graves' hyperthyroidism patients, the study also compared T-cell repertoires from thyroid tissue with T-cell repertoires from blood. After blood sampling, hyperthyroidism patients were treated with methimazole at a starting dose of 30 mg daily, and ophthalmopathy patients were treated with high-dose intravenous methylprednisolone. A second multiplex PCR round built the libraries, followed by size selection and purification. Sequencing of the libraries was done on an Illumina HiSeq2000 using paired-end 100 bp reads. SOAPnuke was used to process the raw data, removing reads that contained adapters or uncalled bases, had a mean Phred below 15, or lacked an exact match to the constant primer or identifier. High-quality paired reads were merged with COPE v1.2.5, and unique nucleotide sequences were defined as clonotypes. Clonotypes were aligned to IMGT TRBV, TRBD and TRBJ reference segments using MiTCR v1.1. Analysis was restricted to V-J combinations with a frequency above 0.0001, which covered about 99% of repertoires. A TCS score was defined as the ratio of F50 (clonal expansion) to E x V (chaos), with BLOSUM62-based TCRdist applied between CDR3 peptides within each V-J. Welch's t-statistics and random forest reduced some 510 V-J features to 10 to 15, which were used in a naive Bayes classifier (R e1071). Sample size was not statistically predetermined, and investigators were not blinded to group allocation. TCR Vbeta CDR3 sequencing of 120 to 150 peripheral blood samples (over 40 ophthalmopathy, about 80 hyperthyroidism and some 17 progressor patients) is reported in the paper.

Recombination joined TRBV7-9 with TRBJ2-1, with 13 central nucleotides matching TRBD2. The TCR was taken from a woman between 25 and 40 years old with Graves disease. Donor details come from another sample of the same person, matched by shared clones. Source: peripheral blood mononuclear cells (PBMCs), taken at new diagnosis, from a patient treated with antithyroid drugs. The base sequence is TGTGCCAGCAGCGGCTGGACTAGCGGGAGTGTGTATGAGCAGTTCTTC. It translates to CASSGWTSGSVYEQFF.